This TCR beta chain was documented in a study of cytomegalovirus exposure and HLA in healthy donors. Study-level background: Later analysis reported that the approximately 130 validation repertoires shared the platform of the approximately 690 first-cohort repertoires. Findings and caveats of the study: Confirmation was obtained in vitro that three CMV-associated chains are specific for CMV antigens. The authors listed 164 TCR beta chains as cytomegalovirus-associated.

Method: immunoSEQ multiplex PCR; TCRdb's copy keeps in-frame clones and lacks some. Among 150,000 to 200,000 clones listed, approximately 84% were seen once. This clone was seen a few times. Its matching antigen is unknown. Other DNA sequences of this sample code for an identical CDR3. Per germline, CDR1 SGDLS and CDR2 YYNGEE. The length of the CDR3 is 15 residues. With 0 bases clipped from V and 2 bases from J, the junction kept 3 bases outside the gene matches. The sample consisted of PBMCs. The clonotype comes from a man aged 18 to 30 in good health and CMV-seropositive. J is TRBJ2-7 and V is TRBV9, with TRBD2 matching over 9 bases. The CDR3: CASSVGGGRAYEQYF. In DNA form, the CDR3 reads TGTGCCAGCAGCGTAGGTGGCGGGAGGGCCTACGAGCAGTACTTC.